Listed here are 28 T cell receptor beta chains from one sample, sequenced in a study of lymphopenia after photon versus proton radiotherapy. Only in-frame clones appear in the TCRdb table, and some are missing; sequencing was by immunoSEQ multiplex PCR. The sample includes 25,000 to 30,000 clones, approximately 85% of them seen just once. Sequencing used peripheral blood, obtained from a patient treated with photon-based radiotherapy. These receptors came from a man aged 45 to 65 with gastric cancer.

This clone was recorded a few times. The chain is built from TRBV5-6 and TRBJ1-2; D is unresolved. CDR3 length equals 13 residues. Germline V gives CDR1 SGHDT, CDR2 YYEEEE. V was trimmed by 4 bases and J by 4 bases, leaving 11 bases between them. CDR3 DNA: TGTGCCAGCAGCACGGGAGGTAGCTATGGCTACACCTTC. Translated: CASSTGGSYGYTF.

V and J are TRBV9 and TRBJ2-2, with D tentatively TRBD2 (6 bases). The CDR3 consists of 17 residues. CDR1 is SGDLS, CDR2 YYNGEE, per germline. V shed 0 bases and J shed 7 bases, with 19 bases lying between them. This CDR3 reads CASSVGGGWTFVGELFF. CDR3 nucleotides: TGTGCCAGCAGCGTAGGAGGAGGGTGGACTTTCGTCGGGGAGCTGTTTTTT.

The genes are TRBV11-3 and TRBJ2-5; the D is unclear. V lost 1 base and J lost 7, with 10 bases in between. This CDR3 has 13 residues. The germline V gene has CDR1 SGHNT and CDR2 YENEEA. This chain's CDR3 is CASSLAPSGTQYF. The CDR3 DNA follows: TGTGCCAGCAGCTTAGCCCCCTCTGGGACCCAGTACTTC. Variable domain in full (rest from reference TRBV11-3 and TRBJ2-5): EAGVVQSPRYKIIEKKQPVAFWCNPISGHNTLYWYLQNLGQGPELLIRYENEEAVDDSQLPKDRFSAERLKGVDSTLKIQPAELGDSAVYLCASSLAPSGTQYFGPGTRLLVL.

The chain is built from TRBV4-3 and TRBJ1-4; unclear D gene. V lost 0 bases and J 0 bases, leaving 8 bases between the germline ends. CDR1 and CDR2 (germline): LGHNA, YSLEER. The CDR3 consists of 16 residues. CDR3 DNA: TGCGCCAGCAGCCAAGATCGCTGGGCAACTAATGAAAAACTGTTTTTT. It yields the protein CASSQDRWATNEKLFF.

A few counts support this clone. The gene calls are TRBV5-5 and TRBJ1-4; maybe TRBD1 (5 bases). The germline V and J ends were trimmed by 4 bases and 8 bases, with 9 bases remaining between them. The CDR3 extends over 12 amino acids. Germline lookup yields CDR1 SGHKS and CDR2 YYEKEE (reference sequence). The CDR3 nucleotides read TGTGCCAGCAGCAGGGGTGGGGAAAAACTGTTTTTT. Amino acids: CASSRGGEKLFF.

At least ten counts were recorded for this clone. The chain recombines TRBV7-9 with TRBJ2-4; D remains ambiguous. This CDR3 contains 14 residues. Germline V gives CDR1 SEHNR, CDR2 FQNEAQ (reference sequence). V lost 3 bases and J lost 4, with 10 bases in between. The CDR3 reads CASSLSRVKNIQYF. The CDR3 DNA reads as TGTGCCAGCAGCTTGTCTAGGGTTAAAAACATTCAGTACTTC.

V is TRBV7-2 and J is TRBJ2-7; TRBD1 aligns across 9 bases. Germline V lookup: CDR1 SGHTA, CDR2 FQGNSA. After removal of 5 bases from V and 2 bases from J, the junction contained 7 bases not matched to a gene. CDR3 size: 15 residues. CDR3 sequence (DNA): TGTGCCAGCAGCCTCCGGACAGGGGAGCCCTACGAGCAGTACTTC. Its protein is CASSLRTGEPYEQYF.

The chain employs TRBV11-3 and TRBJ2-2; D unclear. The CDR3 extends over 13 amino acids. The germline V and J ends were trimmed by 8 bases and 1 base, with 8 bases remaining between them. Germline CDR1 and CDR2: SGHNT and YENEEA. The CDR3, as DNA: TGTGCCAGCTGCCTGGGGAACACCGGGGAGCTGTTTTTT. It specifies CASCLGNTGELFF.

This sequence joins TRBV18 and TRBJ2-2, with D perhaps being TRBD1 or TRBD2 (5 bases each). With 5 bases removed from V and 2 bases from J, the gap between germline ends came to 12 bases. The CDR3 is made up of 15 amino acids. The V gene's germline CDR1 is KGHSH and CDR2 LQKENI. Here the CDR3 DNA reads TGTGCCAGCTCAGCACTAGGGGTAAACACCGGGGAGCTGTTTTTT. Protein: CASSALGVNTGELFF.

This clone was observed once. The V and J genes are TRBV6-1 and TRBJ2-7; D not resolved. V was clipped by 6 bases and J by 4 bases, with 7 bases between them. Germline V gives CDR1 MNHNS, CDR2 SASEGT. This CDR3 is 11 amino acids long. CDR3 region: CASRNGYEQYV. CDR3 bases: TGTGCCAGCAGAAATGGGTACGAGCAGTACGTC.

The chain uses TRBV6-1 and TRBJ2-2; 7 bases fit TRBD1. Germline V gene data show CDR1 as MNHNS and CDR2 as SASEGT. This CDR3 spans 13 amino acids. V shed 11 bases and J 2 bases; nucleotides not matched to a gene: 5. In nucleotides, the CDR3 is TGTGCCGGACGACAGGGAAACACCGGGGAGCTGTTTTTT. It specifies CAGRQGNTGELFF.

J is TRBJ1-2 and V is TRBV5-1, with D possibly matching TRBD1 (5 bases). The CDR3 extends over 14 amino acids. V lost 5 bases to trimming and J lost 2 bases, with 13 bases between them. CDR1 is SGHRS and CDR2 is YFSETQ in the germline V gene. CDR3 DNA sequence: TGCGCCAGCAGTCGCGCAGAGGGGAACTATGGCTACACCTTC. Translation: CASSRAEGNYGYTF.

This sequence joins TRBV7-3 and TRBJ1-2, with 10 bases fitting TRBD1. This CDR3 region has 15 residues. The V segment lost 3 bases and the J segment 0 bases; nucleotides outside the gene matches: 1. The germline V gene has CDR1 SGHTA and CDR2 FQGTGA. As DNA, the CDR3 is TGTGCCAGCAGCTTGACAGGGGGCGCTAACTATGGCTACACCTTC. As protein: CASSLTGGANYGYTF.

The CDR3 DNA is TGTGCCAGTAGTTCCGGGACAAGTGAGCAGTTCTTC. This encodes CASSSGTSEQFF. V is TRBV19 and J is TRBJ2-1; tentatively, D is TRBD1 (6 bases). Trimming removed 5 bases at V and 9 bases at J, with 11 bases between. The CDR3 is made up of 12 amino acids. Germline lookup yields CDR1 LNHDA and CDR2 SQIVND (reference sequence).

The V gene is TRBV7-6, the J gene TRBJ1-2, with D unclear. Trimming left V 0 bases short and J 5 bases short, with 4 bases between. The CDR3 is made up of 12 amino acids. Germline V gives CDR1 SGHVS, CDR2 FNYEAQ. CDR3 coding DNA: TGTGCCAGCAGCTTAGCGGGGTATGGCTACACCTTC. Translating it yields CASSLAGYGYTF.

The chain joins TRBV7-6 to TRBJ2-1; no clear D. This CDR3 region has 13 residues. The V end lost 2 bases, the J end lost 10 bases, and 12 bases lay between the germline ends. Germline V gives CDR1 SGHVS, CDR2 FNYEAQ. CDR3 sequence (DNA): TGTGCCAGCAGCTTAAACCACATGGGAGAGCAGTTCTTC. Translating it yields CASSLNHMGEQFF.

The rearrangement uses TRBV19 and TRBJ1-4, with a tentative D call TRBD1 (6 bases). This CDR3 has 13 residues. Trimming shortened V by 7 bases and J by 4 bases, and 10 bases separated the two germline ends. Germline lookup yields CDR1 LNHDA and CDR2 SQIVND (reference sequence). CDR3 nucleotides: TGTGCCAGTACCCGGGGGCTTAATGAAAAACTGTTTTTT. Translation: CASTRGLNEKLFF.

The CDR3 DNA follows: TGTGCCAGCAGTCGAACCCAGGGGGCGAGCGGCTACACCTTC. Translating it yields CASSRTQGASGYTF. The rearrangement links TRBV2 to TRBJ1-2; 8 bases match TRBD1. The length of the CDR3 is 14 residues. Germline V gene lookup returns CDR1 SNHLY and CDR2 FYNNEI. V was clipped by 5 bases and J by 8 bases; unmatched bases: 10.

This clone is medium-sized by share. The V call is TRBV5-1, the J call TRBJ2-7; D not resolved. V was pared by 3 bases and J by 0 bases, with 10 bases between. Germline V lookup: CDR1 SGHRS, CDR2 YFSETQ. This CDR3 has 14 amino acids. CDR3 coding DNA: TGCGCCAGCAGCTCTGAGGAGAGCTCCTACGAGCAGTACTTC. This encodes CASSSEESSYEQYF.

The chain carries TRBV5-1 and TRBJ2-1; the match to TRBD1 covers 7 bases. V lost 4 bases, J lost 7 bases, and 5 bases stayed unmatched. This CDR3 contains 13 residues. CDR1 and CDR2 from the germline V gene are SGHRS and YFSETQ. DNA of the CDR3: TGCGCCAGCAGCACAAACAGGGGAAATGAGCAGTTCTTC. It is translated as CASSTNRGNEQFF.

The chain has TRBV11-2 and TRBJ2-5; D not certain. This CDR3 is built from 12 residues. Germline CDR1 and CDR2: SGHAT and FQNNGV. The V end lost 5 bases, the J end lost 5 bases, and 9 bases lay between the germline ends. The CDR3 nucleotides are TGTGCCAGCAGCCCTCCAGTGGAGACCCAGTACTTC. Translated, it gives CASSPPVETQYF. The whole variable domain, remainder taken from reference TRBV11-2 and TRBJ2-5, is EAGVAQSPRYKIIEKRQSVAFWCNPISGHATLYWYQQILGQGPKLLIQFQNNGVVDDSQLPKDRFSAERLKGVDSTLKIQPAKLEDSAVYLCASSPPVETQYFGPGTRLLVL.

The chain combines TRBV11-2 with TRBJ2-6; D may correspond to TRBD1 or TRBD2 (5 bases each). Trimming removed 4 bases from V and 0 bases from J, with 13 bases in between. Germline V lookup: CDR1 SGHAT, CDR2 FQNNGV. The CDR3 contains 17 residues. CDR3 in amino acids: CASSWAGSSSGANVLTF. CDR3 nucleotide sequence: TGTGCCAGCAGCTGGGCAGGGAGTAGCTCTGGGGCCAACGTCCTGACTTTC.

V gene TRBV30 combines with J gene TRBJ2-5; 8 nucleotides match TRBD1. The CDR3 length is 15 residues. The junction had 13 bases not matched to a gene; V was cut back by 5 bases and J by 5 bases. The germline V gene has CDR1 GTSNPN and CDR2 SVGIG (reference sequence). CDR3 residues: CAWVHLGQGFETQYF. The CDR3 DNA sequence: TGTGCCTGGGTACATTTAGGACAGGGCTTTGAGACCCAGTACTTC.

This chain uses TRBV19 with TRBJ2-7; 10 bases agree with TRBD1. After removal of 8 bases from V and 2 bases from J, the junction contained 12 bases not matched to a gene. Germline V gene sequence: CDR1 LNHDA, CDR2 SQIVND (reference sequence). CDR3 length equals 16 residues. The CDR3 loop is CASQSVPGQGTYEQYF. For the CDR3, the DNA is TGTGCCAGTCAATCAGTTCCGGGACAGGGGACCTACGAGCAGTACTTC.

The CDR3 nucleotides are TGTGCCAGCATCTCGCGACAGAACACAGATACGCAGTATTTT. This translates into CASISRQNTDTQYF. The chain links TRBV27 to TRBJ2-3, with a possible D match to TRBD1 (5 bases). Germline CDR1 reads MNHEY; CDR2 reads SMNVEV (reference sequence). Trimming cost V 7 bases and J 2 bases, with 13 bases left between them. The length of the CDR3 is 14 residues.

CDR3 sequence (DNA): TGCGCCAGCAGCTTGATACGGTCCCCGAGGGATGGCTACACCTTC. This codes for CASSLIRSPRDGYTF. The J gene is TRBJ1-2, the V gene TRBV5-1; D gene uncertain. This CDR3 contains 15 residues. Per germline, CDR1 SGHRS and CDR2 YFSETQ. Deletions cut 1 base from V and 6 bases from J, with 16 bases between.

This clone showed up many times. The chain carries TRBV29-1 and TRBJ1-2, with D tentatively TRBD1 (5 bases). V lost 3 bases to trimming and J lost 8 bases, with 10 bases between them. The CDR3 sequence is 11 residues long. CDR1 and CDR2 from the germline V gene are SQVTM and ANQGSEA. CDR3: CSVDKGVGYTF. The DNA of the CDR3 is TGCAGCGTTGATAAAGGGGTCGGCTACACCTTC.

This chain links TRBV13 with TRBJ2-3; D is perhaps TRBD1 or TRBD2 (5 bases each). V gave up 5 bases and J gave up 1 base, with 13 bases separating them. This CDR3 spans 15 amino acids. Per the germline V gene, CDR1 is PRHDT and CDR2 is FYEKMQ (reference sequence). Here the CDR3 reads CASSPRDGGTDTQYF. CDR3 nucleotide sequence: TGTGCCAGCAGCCCCCGGGACGGAGGCACAGATACGCAGTATTTT. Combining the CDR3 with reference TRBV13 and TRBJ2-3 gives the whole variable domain AAGVIQSPRHLIKEKRETATLKCYPIPRHDTVYWYQQGPGQDPQFLISFYEKMQSDKGSIPDRFSAQQFSDYHSELNMSSLELGDSALYFCASSPRDGGTDTQYFGPGTRLTVL.